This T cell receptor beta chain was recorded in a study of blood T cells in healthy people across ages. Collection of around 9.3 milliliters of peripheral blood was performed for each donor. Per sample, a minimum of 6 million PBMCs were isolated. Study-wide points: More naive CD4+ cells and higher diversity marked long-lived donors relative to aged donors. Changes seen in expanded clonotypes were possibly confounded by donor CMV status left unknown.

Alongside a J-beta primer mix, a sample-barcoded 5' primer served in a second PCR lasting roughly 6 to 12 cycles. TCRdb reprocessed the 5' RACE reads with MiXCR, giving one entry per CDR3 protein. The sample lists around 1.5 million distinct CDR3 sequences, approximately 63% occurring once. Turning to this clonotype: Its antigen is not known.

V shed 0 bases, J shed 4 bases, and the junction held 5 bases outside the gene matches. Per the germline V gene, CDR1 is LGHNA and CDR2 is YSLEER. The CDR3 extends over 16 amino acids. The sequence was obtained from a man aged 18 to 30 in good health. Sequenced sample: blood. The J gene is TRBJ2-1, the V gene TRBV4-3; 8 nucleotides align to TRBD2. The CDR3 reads CASSQEGGTRYNEQFF. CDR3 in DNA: TGCGCCAGCAGCCAAGAGGGGGGGACTAGGTACAATGAGCAGTTCTTC.